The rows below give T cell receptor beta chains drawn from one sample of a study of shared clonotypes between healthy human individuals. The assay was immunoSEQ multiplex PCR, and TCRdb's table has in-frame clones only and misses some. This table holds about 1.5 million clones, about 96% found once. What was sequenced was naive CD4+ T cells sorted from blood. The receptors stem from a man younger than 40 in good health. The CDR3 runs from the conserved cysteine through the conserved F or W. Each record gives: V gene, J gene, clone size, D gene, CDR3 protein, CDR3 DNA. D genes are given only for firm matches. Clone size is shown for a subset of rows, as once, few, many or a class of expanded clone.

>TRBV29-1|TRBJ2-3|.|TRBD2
CSVDSAGAVSYTDTQYF
TGCAGCGTTGATTCCGCGGGAGCGGTGTCATACACAGATACGCAGTATTTT
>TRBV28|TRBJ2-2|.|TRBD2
CASSRLAGVSGTGELFF
TGTGCCAGCAGTCGACTAGCGGGAGTTTCGGGAACCGGGGAGCTGTTTTTT
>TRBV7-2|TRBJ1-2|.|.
CASSLARFGGQANYGYTF
TGTGCCAGCAGCTTAGCTAGGTTCGGGGGGCAAGCTAACTATGGCTACACCTTC
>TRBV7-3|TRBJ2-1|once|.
CASSPEWSKEQFF
TGTGCCAGCAGCCCTGAATGGTCGAAAGAGCAGTTCTTC
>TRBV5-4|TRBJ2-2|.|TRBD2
CASSISGRAPGELFF
TGTGCCAGCAGCATTAGCGGGAGGGCCCCCGGGGAGCTGTTTTTT
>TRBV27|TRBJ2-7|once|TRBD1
CASSLQQGALFEQYF
TGTGCCAGCAGTTTACAACAGGGGGCGCTTTTCGAGCAGTACTTC
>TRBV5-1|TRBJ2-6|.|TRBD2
CASSSGLAGVSGANVLTF
TGCGCCAGCAGCTCAGGACTAGCGGGAGTTTCTGGGGCCAACGTCCTGACTTTC
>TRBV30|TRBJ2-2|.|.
CVSQGGTNTGELFF
TGTGTTTCCCAGGGAGGTACGAACACCGGGGAGCTGTTTTTT
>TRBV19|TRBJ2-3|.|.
CASSRRAGTDTQYF
TGTGCCAGTAGTAGGAGGGCGGGCACAGATACGCAGTATTTT
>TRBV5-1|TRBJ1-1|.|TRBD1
CASSRDGTGNTEAFF
TGCGCCAGCAGCCGCGACGGGACAGGGAACACTGAAGCTTTCTTT
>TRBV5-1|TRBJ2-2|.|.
CASRVGTPRTGELFF
TGCGCCAGCAGAGTGGGGACTCCACGCACCGGGGAGCTGTTTTTT
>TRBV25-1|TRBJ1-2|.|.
CASSELDSTNYGYTF
TGTGCCAGCAGTGAATTGGACAGCACTAACTATGGCTACACCTTC
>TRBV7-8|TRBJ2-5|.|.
CASSLAPFRGRETQYF
TGTGCCAGCAGCTTAGCTCCATTCCGGGGGCGGGAGACCCAGTACTTC
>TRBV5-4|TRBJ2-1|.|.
CASREGGAGGNEQFF
TGTGCCAGCAGGGAAGGGGGTGCGGGTGGGAATGAGCAGTTCTTC
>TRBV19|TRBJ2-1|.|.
CASNSPPLTGSYNEQFF
TGTGCCAGTAATTCGCCTCCGTTGACAGGATCCTACAATGAGCAGTTCTTC
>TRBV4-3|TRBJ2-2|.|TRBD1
CASSQDPGTGPSGELFF
TGCGCCAGCAGCCAAGACCCCGGGACAGGGCCATCCGGGGAGCTGTTTTTT
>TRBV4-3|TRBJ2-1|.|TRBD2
CASSQDYVGRVTYNEQFF
TGCGCCAGCAGCCAAGACTATGTTGGGAGGGTTACCTACAATGAGCAGTTCTTC
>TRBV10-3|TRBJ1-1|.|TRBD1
CAISESGQGEAFF
TGTGCCATCAGTGAGTCCGGACAGGGGGAAGCTTTCTTT
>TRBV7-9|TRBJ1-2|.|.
CASSALDYLSPF
TGTGCCAGCAGCGCACTGGATTATTTGAGTCCCTTC
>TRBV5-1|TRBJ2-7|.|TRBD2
CASASSGYEQYF
TGCGCCAGCGCGTCTAGCGGCTACGAGCAGTACTTC
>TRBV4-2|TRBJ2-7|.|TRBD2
CASSQDWGKSGIPYEQYF
TGTGCCAGCAGCCAAGATTGGGGAAAAAGCGGGATCCCCTACGAGCAGTACTTC
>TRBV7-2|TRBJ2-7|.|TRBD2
CASSLSSGSSYEQYF
TGTGCCAGCAGCTTATCTAGCGGCTCCTCCTACGAGCAGTACTTC
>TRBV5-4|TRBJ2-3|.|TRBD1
CASPGDREADTQYF
TGTGCCAGCCCCGGGGACAGGGAAGCAGATACGCAGTATTTT
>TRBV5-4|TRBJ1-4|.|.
CASSFAGSNEKLFF
TGTGCCAGCAGCTTCGCAGGGTCTAATGAAAAACTGTTTTTT
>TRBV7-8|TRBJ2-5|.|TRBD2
CASSSRTSGRLYQETQYF
TGTGCCAGCAGCTCAAGGACTAGCGGGAGACTCTACCAAGAGACCCAGTACTTC
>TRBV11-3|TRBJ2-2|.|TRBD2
CASSLSLRTSGRVNTGELFF
TGTGCCAGCAGCTTATCTCTTCGGACTAGCGGGAGAGTGAACACCGGGGAGCTGTTTTTT
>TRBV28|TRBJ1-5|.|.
CASSRPDSFNQPQHF
TGTGCCAGCAGCCGACCCGACAGTTTCAATCAGCCCCAGCATTTT
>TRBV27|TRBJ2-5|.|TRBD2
CASSPLMGLAGQETQYF
TGTGCCAGCAGTCCCCTTATGGGACTAGCGGGACAAGAGACCCAGTACTTC
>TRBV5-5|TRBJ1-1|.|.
CASSLVVRGIEAFF
TGTGCCAGCAGCTTGGTGGTCAGGGGAATTGAAGCTTTCTTT
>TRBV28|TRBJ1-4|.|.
CASSPQAIYEKLFF
TGTGCCAGCAGCCCCCAGGCTATATATGAAAAACTGTTTTTT
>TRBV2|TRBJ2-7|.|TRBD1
CASRGTGLPSGAYEQYF
TGTGCCAGCAGAGGGACAGGGCTTCCTAGCGGAGCCTACGAGCAGTACTTC
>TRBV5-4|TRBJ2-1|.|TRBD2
CASSPWGGTSGSYNEQFF
TGTGCCAGCAGCCCCTGGGGGGGGACTAGCGGGAGTTACAATGAGCAGTTCTTC
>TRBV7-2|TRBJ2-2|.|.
CASSPRNRANTGELFF
TGTGCCAGCAGCCCTAGGAACAGGGCGAACACCGGGGAGCTGTTTTTT
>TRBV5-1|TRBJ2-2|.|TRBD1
CASRFLTGDSGELFF
TGCGCCAGCAGATTTTTGACAGGGGACTCCGGGGAGCTGTTTTTT
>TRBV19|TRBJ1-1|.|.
CASKVKMNTEAFF
TGTGCCAGTAAAGTAAAGATGAACACTGAAGCTTTCTTT
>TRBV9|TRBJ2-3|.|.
CASSVGASWTDTQYF
TGTGCCAGCAGCGTAGGGGCTAGTTGGACCGATACGCAGTATTTT
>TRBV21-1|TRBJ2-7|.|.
CASSNARGSYEQYF
TGTGCCAGCAGCAATGCCCGAGGCTCCTACGAGCAGTACTTC
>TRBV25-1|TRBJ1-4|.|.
CASSAHSVPNEKLFF
TGTGCCAGCAGTGCCCACTCAGTTCCTAATGAAAAACTGTTTTTT
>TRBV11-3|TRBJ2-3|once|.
CASSRGEGGTDTQYF
TGTGCCAGCAGCCGAGGGGAGGGGGGGACAGATACGCAGTATTTT
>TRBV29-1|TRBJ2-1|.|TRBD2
CSVGKGLAVDNEQFF
TGCAGCGTTGGGAAGGGACTAGCGGTCGACAATGAGCAGTTCTTC
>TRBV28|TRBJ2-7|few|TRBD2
CASTRLAGSSYEQYF
TGTGCCAGCACCCGACTAGCGGGGTCCTCCTACGAGCAGTACTTC
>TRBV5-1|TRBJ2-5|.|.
CASSPDRGSPQGQTQYF
TGCGCCAGCAGCCCCGACCGGGGCTCTCCTCAGGGACAGACCCAGTACTTC
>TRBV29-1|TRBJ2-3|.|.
CSAYSPDTQYF
TGCAGCGCCTACTCCCCAGATACGCAGTATTTT
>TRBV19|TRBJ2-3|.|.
CASSIGGVSTDTQYF
TGTGCCAGTAGTATTGGCGGAGTCAGCACAGATACGCAGTATTTT
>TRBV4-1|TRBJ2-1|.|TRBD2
CASSQGVAGVINEQFF
TGCGCCAGCAGCCAAGGGGTAGCGGGAGTAATAAATGAGCAGTTCTTC
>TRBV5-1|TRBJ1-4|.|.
CASSGQDDEKLFF
TGCGCCAGCAGCGGGCAGGACGATGAAAAACTGTTTTTT
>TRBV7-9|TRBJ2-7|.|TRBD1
CASSPDRNYEQYF
TGTGCCAGCAGCCCGGACAGGAACTACGAGCAGTACTTC
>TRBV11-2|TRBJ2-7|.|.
CASSPRLLNEQYF
TGTGCCAGCAGCCCGAGGTTGCTCAACGAGCAGTACTTC
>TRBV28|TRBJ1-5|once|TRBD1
CASSLTPFGRTGEQPQHF
TGTGCCAGCAGTTTAACCCCGTTTGGTAGGACAGGAGAGCAGCCCCAGCATTTT
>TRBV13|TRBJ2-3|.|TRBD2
CASSTHSREAESF
TGTGCCAGCAGCACCCACTCGCGGGAGGCCGAAAGTTTT
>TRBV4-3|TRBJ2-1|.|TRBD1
CASSQLSRDRGTRNNEQFF
TGCGCCAGCAGCCAACTTTCCCGGGACAGGGGGACTAGAAACAATGAGCAGTTCTTC
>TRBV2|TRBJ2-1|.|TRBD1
CASSEYRGNEQFF
TGTGCCAGCAGTGAGTACAGGGGCAATGAGCAGTTCTTC
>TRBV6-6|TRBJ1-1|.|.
CASSFTGNTEAFF
TGTGCCAGCAGCTTCACAGGGAACACTGAAGCTTTCTTT